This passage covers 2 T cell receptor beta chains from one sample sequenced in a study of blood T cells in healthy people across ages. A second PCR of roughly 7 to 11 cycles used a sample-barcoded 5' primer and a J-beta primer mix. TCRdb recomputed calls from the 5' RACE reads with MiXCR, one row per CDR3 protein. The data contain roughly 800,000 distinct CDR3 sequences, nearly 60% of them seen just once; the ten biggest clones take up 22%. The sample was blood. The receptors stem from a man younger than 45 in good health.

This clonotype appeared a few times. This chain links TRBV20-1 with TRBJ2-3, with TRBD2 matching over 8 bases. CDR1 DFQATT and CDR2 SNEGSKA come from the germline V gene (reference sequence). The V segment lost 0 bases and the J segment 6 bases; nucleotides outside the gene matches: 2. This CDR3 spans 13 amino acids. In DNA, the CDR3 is TGCAGTGCTAGAGAGACTAGCGCCGATACGCAGTATTTT. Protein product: CSARETSADTQYF.

The CDR3 DNA sequence: TGTGCCAGCAGCACCCGCCCGGGGGCGAGGTACGAGCAGTACTTC. This encodes CASSTRPGARYEQYF. This chain uses TRBV5-6 with TRBJ2-7; either TRBD1 or TRBD2 may supply D (6 bases each). Between the trimmed V and J ends, which lost 4 bases and 4 bases, there was a span of 18 bases. The CDR3 totals 15 residues. Germline V gene data show CDR1 as SGHDT and CDR2 as YYEEEE.